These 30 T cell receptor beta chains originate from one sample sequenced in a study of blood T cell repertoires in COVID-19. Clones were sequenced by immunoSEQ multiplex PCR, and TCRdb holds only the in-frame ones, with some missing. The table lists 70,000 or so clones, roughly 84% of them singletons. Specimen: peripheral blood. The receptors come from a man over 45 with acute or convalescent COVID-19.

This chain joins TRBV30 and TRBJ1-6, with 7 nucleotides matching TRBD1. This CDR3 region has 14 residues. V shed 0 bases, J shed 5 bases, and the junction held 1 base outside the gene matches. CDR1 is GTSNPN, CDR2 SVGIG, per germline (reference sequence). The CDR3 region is CAWSVDRNNSPLHF. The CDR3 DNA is TGTGCCTGGAGTGTGGACAGGAATAATTCACCCCTCCACTTT.

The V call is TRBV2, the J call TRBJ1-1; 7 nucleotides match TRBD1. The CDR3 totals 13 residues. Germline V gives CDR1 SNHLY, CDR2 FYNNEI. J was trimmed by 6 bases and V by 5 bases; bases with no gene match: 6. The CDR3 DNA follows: TGTGCCAGCAGTATGACAGGGAAATCTGAAGCTTTCTTT. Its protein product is CASSMTGKSEAFF.

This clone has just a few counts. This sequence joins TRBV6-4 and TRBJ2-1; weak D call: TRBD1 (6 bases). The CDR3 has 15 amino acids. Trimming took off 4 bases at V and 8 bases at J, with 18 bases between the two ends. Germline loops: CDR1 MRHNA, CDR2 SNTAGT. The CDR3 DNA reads TGTGCCAGCAGTGTTGGGGCTATTGGGGGCTATGAGCAGTTCTTC. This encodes CASSVGAIGGYEQFF.

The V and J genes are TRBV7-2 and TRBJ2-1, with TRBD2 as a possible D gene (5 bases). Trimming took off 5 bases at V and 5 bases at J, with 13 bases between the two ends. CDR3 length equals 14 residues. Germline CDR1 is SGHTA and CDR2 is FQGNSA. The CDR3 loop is CASSPSLAHNEQFF. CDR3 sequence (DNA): TGTGCCAGCAGCCCGTCGCTAGCTCACAATGAGCAGTTCTTC.

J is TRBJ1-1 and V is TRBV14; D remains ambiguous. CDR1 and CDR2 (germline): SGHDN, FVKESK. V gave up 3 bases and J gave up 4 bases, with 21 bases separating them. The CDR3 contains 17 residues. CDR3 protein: CASSQTLWGAYITEAFF. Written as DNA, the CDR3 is TGTGCCAGCAGCCAGACTTTATGGGGAGCCTATATCACTGAAGCTTTCTTT.

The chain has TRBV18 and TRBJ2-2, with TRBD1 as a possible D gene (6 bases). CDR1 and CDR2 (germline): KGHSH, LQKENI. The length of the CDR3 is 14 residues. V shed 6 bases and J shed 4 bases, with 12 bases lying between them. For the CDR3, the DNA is TGTGCCAGCTCCCTCGGACAGAGCACCGGGGAGCTGTTTTTT. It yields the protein CASSLGQSTGELFF. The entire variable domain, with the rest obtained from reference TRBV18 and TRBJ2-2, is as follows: NAGVMQNPRHLVRRRGQEARLRCSPMKGHSHVYWYRQLPEEGLKFMVYLQKENIIDESGMPKERFSAEFPKEGPSILRIQQVVRGDSAAYFCASSLGQSTGELFFGEGSRLTVL.

CDR3 in DNA: TGTGCCAGCAGCCAGACAGTTGCCAGCTCCTACGAGCAGTACTTC. Amino acids: CASSQTVASSYEQYF. The V gene is TRBV7-9, the J gene TRBJ2-7; D is possibly TRBD1 (5 bases). This CDR3 region has 15 residues. Germline values: CDR1 SEHNR, CDR2 FQNEAQ (reference sequence). Trimming stripped 5 bases from V and 0 bases from J, with 14 bases between.

The CDR3 reads CASSTGIGNTIYF. In DNA form, the CDR3 reads TGTGCCAGTAGTACAGGAATTGGAAACACCATATATTTT. The chain combines TRBV19 with TRBJ1-3; unclear D gene. The germline V gene has CDR1 LNHDA and CDR2 SQIVND (reference sequence). This CDR3 has 13 amino acids. V was clipped by 4 bases and J by 3 bases, with 7 bases between them.

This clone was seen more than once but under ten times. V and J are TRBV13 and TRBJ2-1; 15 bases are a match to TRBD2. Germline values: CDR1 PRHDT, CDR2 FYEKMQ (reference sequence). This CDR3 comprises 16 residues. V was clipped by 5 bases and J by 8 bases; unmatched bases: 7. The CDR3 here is CASSRTSGGALDEQFF. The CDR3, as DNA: TGTGCCAGCAGCCGGACTAGCGGGGGGGCCTTGGATGAGCAGTTCTTC.

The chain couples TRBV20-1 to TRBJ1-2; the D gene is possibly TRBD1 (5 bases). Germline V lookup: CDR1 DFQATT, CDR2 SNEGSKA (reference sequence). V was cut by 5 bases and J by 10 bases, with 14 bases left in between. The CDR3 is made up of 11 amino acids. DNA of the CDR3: TGCAGTGCTGGGGACTACCCGGCCTACACCTTC. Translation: CSAGDYPAYTF.

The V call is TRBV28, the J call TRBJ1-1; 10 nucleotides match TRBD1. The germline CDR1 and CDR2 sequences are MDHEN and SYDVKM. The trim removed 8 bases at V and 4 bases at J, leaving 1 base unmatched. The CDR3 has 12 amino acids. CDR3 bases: TGTGCCAGCGGACAGGGGGGCACTGAAGCTTTCTTT. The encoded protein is CASGQGGTEAFF. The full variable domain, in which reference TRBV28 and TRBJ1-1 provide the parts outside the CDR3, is DVKVTQSSRYLVKRTGEKVFLECVQDMDHENMFWYRQDPGLGLRLIYFSYDVKMKEKGDIPEGYSVSREKKERFSLILESASTNQTSMYLCASGQGGTEAFFGQGTRLTVV.

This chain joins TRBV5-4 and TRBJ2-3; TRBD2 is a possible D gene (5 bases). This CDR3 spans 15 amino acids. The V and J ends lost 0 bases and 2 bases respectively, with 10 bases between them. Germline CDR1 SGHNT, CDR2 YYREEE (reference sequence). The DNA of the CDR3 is TGTGCCAGCAGCTTGGCCCTCGACTACACAGATACGCAGTATTTT. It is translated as CASSLALDYTDTQYF.

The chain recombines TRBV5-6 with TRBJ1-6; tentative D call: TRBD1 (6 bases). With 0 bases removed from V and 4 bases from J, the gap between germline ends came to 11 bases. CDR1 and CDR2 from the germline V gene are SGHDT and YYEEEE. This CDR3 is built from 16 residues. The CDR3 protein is CASSLGTALYNSPLHF. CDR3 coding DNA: TGTGCCAGCAGCTTGGGGACAGCCTTGTATAATTCACCCCTCCACTTT.

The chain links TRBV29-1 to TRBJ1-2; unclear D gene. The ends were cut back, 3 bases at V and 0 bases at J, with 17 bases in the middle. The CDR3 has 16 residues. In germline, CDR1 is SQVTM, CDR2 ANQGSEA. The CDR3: CSVEVPHTISNYGYTF. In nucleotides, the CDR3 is TGCAGCGTTGAGGTCCCACACACGATTTCTAACTATGGCTACACCTTC.

CDR3 sequence reads: CASSLDRYNEQFF. The CDR3 nucleotides are TGTGCCAGCAGTTTGGACAGGTACAATGAGCAGTTCTTC. The chain carries TRBV27 and TRBJ2-1, with 7 bases that match TRBD1. Germline CDR1 reads MNHEY; CDR2 reads SMNVEV (reference sequence). The CDR3 has 13 residues. The V and J ends lost 3 bases and 4 bases, in that order; junction bases with no gene match: 0.

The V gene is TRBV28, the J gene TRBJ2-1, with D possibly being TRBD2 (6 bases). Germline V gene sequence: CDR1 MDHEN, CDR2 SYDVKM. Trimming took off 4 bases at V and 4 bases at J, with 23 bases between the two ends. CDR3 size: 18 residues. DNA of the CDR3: TGTGCCAGCAGTTCGAAAAACATATTAGCGGCACTATACAATGAGCAGTTCTTC. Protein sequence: CASSSKNILAALYNEQFF.

The CDR3 sequence: CASSEYKGAAFF. CDR3 DNA: TGTGCCAGCAGTGAATATAAGGGGGCAGCTTTCTTT. This chain connects TRBV25-1 to TRBJ1-1, with 7 bases aligning to TRBD1. The CDR3 has 12 amino acids. Germline lookup yields CDR1 MGHDK and CDR2 SYGVNS. The trim removed 0 bases at V and 10 bases at J, leaving 2 bases unmatched.

CDR3 sequence reads: CASSNRPVTGELFF. CDR3 DNA sequence: TGTGCCAGTAGCAATCGCCCGGTCACCGGGGAGCTGTTTTTT. The chain has TRBV19 and TRBJ2-2; D is unresolved. Germline CDR1 LNHDA, CDR2 SQIVND (reference sequence). The V end lost 6 bases, the J end lost 4 bases, and 12 bases lay between the germline ends. CDR3 length equals 14 residues.

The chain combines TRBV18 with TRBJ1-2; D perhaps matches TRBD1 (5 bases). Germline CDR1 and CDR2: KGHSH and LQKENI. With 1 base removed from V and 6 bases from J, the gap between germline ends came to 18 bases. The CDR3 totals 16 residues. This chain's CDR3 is CASSPLSRPGDHGYTF. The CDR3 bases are TGTGCCAGCTCACCACTTTCTAGGCCGGGGGATCATGGCTACACCTTC.

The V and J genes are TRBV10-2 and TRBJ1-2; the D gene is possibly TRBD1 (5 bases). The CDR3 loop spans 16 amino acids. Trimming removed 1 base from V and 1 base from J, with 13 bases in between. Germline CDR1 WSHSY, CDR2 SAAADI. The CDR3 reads CASSEFAGDFNYGYTF. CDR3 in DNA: TGCGCCAGCAGTGAGTTTGCGGGGGACTTTAACTATGGCTACACCTTC.

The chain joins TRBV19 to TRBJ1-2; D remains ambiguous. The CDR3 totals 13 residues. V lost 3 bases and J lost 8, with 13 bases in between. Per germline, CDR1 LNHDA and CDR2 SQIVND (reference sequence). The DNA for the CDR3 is TGTGCCAGTAGTATGTTGCCCCCAGGAGGCTACACCTTC. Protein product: CASSMLPPGGYTF.

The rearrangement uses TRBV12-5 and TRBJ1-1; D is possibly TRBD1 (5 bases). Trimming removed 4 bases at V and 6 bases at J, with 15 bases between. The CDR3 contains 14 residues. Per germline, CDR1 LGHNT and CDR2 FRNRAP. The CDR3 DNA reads TGTGCTAGTGGTTGGGGCTTGGAAATGTCTGAAGCTTTCTTT. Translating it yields CASGWGLEMSEAFF. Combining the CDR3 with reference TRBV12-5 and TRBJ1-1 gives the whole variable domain DARVTQTPRHKVTEMGQEVTMRCQPILGHNTVFWYRQTMMQGLELLAYFRNRAPLDDSGMPKDRFSAEMPDATLATLKIQPSEPRDSAVYFCASGWGLEMSEAFFGQGTRLTVV.

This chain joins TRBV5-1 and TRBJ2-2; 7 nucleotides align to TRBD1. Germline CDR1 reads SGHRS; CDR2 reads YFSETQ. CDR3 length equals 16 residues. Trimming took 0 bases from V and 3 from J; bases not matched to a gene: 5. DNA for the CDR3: TGCGCCAGCAGCTTGGCCCAGGGGGTTTACACCGGGGAGCTGTTTTTT. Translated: CASSLAQGVYTGELFF. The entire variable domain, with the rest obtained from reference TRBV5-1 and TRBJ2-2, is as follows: KAGVTQTPRYLIKTRGQQVTLSCSPISGHRSVSWYQQTPGQGLQFLFEYFSETQRNKGNFPGRFSGRQFSNSRSEMNVSTLELGDSALYLCASSLAQGVYTGELFFGEGSRLTVL.

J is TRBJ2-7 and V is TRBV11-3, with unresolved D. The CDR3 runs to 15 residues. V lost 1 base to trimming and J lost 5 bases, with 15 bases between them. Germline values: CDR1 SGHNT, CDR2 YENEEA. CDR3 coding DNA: TGTGCCAGCAGCTTAGGGGCCCTCAGGTTGCACGAGCAGTACTTC. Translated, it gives CASSLGALRLHEQYF.

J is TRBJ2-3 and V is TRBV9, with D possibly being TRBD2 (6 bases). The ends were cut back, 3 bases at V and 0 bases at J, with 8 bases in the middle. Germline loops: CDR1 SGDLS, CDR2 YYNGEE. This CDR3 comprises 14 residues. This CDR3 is CASSGGTSTDTQYF. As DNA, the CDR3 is TGTGCCAGCAGCGGTGGGACTAGCACAGATACGCAGTATTTT.

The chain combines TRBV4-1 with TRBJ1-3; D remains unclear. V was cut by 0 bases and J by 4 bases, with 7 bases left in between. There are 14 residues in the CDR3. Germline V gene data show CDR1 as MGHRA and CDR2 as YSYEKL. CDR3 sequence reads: CASSQDPRGNTIYF. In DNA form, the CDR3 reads TGCGCCAGCAGCCAAGACCCCAGGGGAAACACCATATATTTT.

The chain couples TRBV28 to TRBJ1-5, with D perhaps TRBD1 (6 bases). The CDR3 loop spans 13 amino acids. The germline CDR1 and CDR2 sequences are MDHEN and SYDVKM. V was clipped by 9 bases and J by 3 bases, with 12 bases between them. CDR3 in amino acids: CASLQGHNQPQHF. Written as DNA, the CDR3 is TGTGCCAGTCTACAGGGTCACAATCAGCCCCAGCATTTT.

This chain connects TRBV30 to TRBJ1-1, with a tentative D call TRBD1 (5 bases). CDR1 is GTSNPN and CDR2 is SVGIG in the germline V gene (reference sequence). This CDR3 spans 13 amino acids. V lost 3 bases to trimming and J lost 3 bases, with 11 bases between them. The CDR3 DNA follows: TGTGCCTGGAGCGCTACAGGTGACACTGAAGCTTTCTTT. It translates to CAWSATGDTEAFF.

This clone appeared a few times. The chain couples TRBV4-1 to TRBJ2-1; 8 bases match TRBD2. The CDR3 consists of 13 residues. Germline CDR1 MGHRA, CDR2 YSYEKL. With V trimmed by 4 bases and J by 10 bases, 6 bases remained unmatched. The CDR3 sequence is CASSPSGGREQFF. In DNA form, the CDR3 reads TGCGCCAGCAGCCCGTCGGGGGGGAGAGAGCAGTTCTTC.

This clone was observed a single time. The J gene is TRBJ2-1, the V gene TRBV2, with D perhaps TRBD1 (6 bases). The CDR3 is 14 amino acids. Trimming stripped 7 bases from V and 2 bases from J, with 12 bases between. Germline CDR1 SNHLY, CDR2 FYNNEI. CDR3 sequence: CASTYRVTYNEQFF. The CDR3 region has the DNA TGTGCCAGCACCTACAGGGTTACCTACAATGAGCAGTTCTTC.